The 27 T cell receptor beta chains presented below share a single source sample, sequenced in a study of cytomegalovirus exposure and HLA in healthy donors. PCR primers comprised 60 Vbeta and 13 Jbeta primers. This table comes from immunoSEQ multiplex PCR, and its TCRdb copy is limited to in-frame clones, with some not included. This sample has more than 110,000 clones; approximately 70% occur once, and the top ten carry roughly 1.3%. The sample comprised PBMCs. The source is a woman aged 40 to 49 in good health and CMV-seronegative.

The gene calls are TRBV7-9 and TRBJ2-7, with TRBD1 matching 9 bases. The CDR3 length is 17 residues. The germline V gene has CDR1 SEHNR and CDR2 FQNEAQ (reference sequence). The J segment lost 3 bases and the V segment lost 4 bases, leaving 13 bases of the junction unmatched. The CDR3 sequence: CASSSGTGHVWVYEQYF. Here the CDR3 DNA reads TGTGCCAGCAGCTCAGGGACAGGGCATGTTTGGGTCTACGAGCAGTACTTC.

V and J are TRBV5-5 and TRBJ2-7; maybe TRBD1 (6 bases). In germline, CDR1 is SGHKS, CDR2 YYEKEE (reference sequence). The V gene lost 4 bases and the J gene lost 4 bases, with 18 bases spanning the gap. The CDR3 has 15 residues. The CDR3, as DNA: TGTGCCAGCAGCCCATCCCCACAGGGAATATACGAGCAGTACGTC. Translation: CASSPSPQGIYEQYV.

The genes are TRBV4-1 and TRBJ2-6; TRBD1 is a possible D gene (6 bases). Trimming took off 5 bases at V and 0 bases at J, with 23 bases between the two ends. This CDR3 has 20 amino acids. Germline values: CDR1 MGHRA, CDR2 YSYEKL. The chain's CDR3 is CASSSGQTSRQYSGANVLTF. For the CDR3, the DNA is TGCGCCAGCAGCTCCGGACAGACTTCGCGTCAATACTCTGGGGCCAACGTCCTGACTTTC.

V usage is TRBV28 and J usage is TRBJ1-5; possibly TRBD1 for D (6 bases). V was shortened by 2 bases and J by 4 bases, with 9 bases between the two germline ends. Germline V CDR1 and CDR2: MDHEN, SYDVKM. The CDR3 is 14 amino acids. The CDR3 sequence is CASSLVQGNQPQHF. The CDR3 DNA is TGTGCCAGCAGTTTAGTCCAGGGGAATCAGCCCCAGCATTTT.

The CDR3 region is CASSTGTSGLTDTQYF. The CDR3 DNA follows: TGTGCCAGCAGCACCGGGACTAGCGGACTCACAGATACGCAGTATTTT. The rearrangement joins TRBV5-4 to TRBJ2-3, with TRBD2 identical over 11 bases. Looked up from germline, CDR1 is SGHNT and CDR2 is YYREEE (reference sequence). This CDR3 has 16 residues. V shed 4 bases and J 2 bases; nucleotides not matched to a gene: 6. Using reference TRBV5-4 and TRBJ2-3 for the parts outside the CDR3, the full variable domain is ETGVTQSPTHLIKTRGQQVTLRCSSQSGHNTVSWYQQALGQGPQFIFQYYREEENGRGNFPPRFSGLQFPNYSSELNVNALELDDSALYLCASSTGTSGLTDTQYFGPGTRLTVL.

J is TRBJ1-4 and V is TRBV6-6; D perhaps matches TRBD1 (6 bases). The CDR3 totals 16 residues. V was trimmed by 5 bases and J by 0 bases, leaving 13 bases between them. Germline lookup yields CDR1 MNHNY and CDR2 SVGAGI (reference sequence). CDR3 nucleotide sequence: TGTGCCAGCAGTAAAACAAACAGGGCAACTAATGAAAAACTGTTTTTT. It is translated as CASSKTNRATNEKLFF.

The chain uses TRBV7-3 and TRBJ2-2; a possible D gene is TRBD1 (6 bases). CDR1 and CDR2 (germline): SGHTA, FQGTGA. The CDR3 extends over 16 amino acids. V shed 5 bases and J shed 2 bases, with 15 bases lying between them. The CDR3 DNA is TGTGCCAGCAGCATTACAGGGTTGCAAAACACCGGGGAGCTGTTTTTT. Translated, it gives CASSITGLQNTGELFF.

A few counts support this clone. The CDR3 DNA sequence: TGCGCCAGCAGCCAAACGTCACAGGGGTACAACACCGGGGAGCTGTTTTTT. As protein: CASSQTSQGYNTGELFF. The rearrangement uses TRBV4-1 and TRBJ2-2; TRBD1 agrees at 7 bases. Germline V gives CDR1 MGHRA, CDR2 YSYEKL. Trimming took 2 bases from V and 2 from J; bases not matched to a gene: 8. The CDR3 has 17 amino acids.

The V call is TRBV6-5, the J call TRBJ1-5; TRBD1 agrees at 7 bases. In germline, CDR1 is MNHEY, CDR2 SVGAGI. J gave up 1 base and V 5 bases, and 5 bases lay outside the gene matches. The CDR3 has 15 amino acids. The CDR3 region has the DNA TGTGCCAGCAGTCCCCTGACAGGGAGCAATCAGCCCCAGCATTTT. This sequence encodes CASSPLTGSNQPQHF.

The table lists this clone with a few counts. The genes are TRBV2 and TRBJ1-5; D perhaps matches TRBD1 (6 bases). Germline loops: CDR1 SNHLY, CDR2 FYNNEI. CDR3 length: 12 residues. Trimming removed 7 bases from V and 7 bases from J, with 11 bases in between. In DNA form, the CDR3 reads TGTGCCAGCACTCGGGACAACCAGCCCCAGCATTTT. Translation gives CASTRDNQPQHF.

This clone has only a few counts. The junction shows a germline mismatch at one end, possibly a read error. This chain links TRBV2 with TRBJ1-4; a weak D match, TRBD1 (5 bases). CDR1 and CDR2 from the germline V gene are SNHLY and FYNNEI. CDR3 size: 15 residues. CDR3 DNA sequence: TGTGCCAGCAGTGTGCGGTCTGGGACTAGTGAAAAACTGTTTTTT. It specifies CASSVRSGTSEKLFF.

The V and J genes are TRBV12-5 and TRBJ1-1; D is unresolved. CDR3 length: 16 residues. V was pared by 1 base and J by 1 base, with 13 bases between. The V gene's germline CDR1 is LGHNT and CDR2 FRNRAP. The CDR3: CASGLGREGGNTEAFF. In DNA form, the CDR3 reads TGTGCTAGTGGTTTGGGCCGGGAGGGAGGGAACACTGAAGCTTTCTTT.

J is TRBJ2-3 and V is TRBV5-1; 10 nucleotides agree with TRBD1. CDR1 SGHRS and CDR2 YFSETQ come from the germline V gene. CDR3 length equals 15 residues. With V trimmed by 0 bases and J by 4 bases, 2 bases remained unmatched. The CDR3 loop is CASSLVGQGPDTQYF. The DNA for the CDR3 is TGCGCCAGCAGCTTGGTGGGACAGGGGCCAGATACGCAGTATTTT.

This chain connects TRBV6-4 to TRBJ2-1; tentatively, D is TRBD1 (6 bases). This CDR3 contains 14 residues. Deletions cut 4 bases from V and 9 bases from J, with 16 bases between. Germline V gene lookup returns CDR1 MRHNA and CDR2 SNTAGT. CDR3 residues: CASSASPMGAEQFF. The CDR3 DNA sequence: TGTGCCAGCAGTGCCTCACCCATGGGGGCTGAGCAGTTCTTC.

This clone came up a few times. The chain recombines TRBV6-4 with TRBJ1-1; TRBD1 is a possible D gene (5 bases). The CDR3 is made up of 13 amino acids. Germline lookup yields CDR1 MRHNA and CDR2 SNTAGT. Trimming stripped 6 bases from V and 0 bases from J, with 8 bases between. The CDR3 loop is CASSWDLNTEAFF. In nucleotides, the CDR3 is TGTGCCAGCAGCTGGGACTTGAACACTGAAGCTTTCTTT.

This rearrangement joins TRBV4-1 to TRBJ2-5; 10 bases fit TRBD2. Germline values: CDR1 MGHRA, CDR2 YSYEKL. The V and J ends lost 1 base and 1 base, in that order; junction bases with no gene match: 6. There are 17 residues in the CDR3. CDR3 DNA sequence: TGCGCCAGCAGCCAAGGCAATCAGCGGGGGGGCCAAGAGACCCAGTACTTC. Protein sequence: CASSQGNQRGGQETQYF.

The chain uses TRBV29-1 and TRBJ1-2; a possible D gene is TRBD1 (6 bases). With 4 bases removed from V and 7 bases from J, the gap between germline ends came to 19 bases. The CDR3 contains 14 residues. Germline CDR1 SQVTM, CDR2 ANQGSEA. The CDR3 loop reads CSVARGDLNGGYTF. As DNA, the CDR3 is TGCAGCGTTGCCAGGGGCGACCTAAATGGTGGCTACACCTTC.

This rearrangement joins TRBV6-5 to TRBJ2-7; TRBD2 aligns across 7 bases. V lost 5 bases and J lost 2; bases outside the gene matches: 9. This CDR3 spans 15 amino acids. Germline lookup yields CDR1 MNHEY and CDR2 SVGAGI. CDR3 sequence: CASSKRGDWAYEQYV. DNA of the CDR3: TGTGCCAGCAGTAAACGGGGGGACTGGGCCTACGAGCAGTACGTC.

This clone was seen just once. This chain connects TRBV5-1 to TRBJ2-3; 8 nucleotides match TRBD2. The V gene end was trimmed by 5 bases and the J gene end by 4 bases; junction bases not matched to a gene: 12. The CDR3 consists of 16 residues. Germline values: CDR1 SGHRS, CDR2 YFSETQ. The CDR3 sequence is CASRRDGGASADTQYF. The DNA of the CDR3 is TGCGCCAGCAGACGGGACGGGGGGGCCTCCGCAGATACGCAGTATTTT.

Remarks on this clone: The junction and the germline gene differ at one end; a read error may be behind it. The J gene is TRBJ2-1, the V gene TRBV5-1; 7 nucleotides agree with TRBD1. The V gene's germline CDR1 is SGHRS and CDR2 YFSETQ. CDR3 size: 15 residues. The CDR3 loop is CAGSSRQGDHNEQFF. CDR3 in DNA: TGCGCCGGCAGCTCGAGACAGGGCGACCACAATGAGCAGTTCTTC.

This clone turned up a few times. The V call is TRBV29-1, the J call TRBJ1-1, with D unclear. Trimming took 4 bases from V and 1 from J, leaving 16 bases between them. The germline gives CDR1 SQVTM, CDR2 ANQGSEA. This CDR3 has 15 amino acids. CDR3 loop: CSVGVRRAPNTEAFF. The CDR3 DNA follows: TGCAGCGTTGGAGTAAGGCGGGCGCCGAACACTGAAGCTTTCTTT.

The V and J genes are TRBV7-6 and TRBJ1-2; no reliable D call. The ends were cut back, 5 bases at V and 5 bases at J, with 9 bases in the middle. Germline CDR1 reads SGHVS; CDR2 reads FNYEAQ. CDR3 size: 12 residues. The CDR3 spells CASSGDTYGYTF. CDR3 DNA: TGTGCCAGCAGCGGCGACACGTATGGCTACACCTTC.

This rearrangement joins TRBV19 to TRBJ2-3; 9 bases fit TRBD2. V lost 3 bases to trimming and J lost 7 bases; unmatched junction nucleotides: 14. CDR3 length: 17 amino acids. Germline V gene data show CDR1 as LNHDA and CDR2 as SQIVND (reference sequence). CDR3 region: CASSITGAGGASYTQYF. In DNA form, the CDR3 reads TGTGCCAGTAGTATCACCGGGGCGGGGGGGGCGTCATATACGCAGTATTTT.

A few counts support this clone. The DNA of the CDR3 is TGTGCCAGCAGCTTGAAGTCAGCTAACTATGGCTACACCTTC. This sequence encodes CASSLKSANYGYTF. V usage is TRBV5-6 and J usage is TRBJ1-2; D ambiguous. CDR1 is SGHDT, CDR2 YYEEEE, per germline. The CDR3 sequence is 14 residues long. The V gene lost 1 base and the J gene lost 0 bases, with 7 bases spanning the gap. The whole variable domain, remainder taken from reference TRBV5-6 and TRBJ1-2, is DAGVTQSPTHLIKTRGQQVTLRCSPKSGHDTVSWYQQALGQGPQFIFQYYEEEERQRGNFPDRFSGHQFPNYSSELNVNALLLGDSALYLCASSLKSANYGYTFGSGTRLTVV.

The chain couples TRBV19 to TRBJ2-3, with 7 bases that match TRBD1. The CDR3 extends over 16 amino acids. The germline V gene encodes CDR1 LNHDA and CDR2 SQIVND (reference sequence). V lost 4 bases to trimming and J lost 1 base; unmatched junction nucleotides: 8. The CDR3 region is CASSSWHDRGTDTQYF. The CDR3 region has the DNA TGTGCCAGTAGTAGCTGGCACGACAGGGGCACAGATACGCAGTATTTT.

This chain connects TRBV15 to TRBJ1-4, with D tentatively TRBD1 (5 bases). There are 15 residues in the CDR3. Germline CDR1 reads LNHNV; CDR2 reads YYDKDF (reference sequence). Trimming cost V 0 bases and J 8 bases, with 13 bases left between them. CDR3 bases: TGTGCCACCAGCAGAGATAGGCAGGGTTGGGAAAAACTGTTTTTT. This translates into CATSRDRQGWEKLFF.

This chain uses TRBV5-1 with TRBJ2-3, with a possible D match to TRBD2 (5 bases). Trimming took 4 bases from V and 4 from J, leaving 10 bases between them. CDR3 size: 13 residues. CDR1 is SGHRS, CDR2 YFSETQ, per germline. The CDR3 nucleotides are TGCGCCAGCAGCCGCTCGGGGTCAGATACGCAGTATTTT. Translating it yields CASSRSGSDTQYF. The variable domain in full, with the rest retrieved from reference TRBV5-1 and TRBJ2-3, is KAGVTQTPRYLIKTRGQQVTLSCSPISGHRSVSWYQQTPGQGLQFLFEYFSETQRNKGNFPGRFSGRQFSNSRSEMNVSTLELGDSALYLCASSRSGSDTQYFGPGTRLTVL.